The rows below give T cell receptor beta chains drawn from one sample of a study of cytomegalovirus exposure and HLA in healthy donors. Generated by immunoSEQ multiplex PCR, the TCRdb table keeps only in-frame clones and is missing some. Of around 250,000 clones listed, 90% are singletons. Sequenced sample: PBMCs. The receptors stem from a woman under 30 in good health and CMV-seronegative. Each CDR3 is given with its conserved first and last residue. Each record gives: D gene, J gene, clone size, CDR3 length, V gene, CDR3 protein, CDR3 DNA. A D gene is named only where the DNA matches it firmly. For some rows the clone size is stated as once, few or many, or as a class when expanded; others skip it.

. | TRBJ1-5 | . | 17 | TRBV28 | CASTTGGRTKRNQPQHF | TGTGCCAGCACCACCGGTGGGAGGACCAAGCGCAATCAGCCCCAGCATTTT
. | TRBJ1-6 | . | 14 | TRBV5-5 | CASSPYPEDSPLHF | TGTGCCAGCAGCCCTTACCCGGAGGATTCACCCCTCCACTTT
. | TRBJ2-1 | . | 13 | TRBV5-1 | CASSADFYNEQFF | TGCGCCAGCAGCGCGGACTTCTACAATGAGCAGTTCTTC
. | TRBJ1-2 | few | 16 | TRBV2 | CASSDETAPSGYGYTF | TGTGCCAGCAGTGACGAGACAGCACCGTCTGGGTATGGCTACACCTTC
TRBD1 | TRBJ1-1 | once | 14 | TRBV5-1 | CASSFEGQGLEAFF | TGCGCCAGCAGCTTCGAAGGACAGGGACTTGAAGCTTTCTTT
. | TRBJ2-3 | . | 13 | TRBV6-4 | CASSDQFTDTQYF | TGTGCCAGCAGTGATCAATTCACAGATACGCAGTATTTT
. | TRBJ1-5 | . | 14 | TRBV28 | CASRRSSINQPQHF | TGTGCCAGCAGAAGGAGCAGTATCAATCAGCCCCAGCATTTT
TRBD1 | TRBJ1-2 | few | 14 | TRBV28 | CASNPGQGFYGYTF | TGTGCCAGCAATCCAGGACAGGGGTTCTATGGCTACACCTTC
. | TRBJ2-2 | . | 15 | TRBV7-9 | CASSFLRSDSGELFF | TGTGCCAGCAGCTTCCTACGTTCTGACTCCGGGGAGCTGTTTTTT
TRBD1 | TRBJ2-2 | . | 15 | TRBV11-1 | CASSIRQGGTGELFF | TGTGCCAGCAGCATACGACAGGGCGGCACCGGGGAGCTGTTTTTT
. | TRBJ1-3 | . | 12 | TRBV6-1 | CASSPSGNTIYF | TGTGCCAGCAGTCCGTCCGGAAACACCATATATTTT
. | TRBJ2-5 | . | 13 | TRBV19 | CATRTAPLETQYF | TGTGCCACCAGGACAGCTCCGTTGGAGACCCAGTACTTC
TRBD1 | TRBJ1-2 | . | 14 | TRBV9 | CASSAGQGNYGYTF | TGTGCCAGCAGCGCGGGACAGGGGAACTATGGCTACACCTTC
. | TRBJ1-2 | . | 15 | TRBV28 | CASSLPEGDHYGYTF | TGTGCCAGCAGTCTCCCAGAGGGGGACCACTATGGCTACACCTTC
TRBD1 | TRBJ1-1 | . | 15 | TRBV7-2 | CASSPRQGLDTEAFF | TGTGCCAGCAGCCCAAGACAGGGGTTGGACACTGAAGCTTTCTTT
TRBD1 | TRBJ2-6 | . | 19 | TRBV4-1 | CASSQALGQTYSGANVLTF | TGCGCCAGCAGCCAAGCGCTGGGACAGACATACTCTGGGGCCAACGTCCTGACTTTC
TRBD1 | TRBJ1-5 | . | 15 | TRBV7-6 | CASSLGTGYNQPQHF | TGTGCCAGCAGCTTAGGGACAGGTTACAATCAGCCCCAGCATTTT
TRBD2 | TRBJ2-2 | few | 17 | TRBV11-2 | CASRGDPSGAYTGELFF | TGTGCCAGCAGGGGTGATCCTAGCGGGGCATACACCGGGGAGCTGTTTTTT
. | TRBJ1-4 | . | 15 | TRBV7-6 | CASSLSVQLDEKLFF | TGTGCCAGCAGCTTATCTGTACAGTTGGATGAAAAACTGTTTTTT
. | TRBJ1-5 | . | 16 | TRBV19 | CASSSSGGGGNQPQHF | TGTGCCAGTAGTAGCTCCGGGGGAGGCGGCAATCAGCCCCAGCATTTT
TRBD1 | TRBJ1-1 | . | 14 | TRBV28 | CASSLWAGGTEAFF | TGTGCCAGCAGTTTATGGGCAGGGGGCACTGAAGCTTTCTTT
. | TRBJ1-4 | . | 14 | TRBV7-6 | CASSLAGNSEKLFF | TGTGCCAGCAGCTTGGCGGGCAATAGTGAAAAACTGTTTTTT
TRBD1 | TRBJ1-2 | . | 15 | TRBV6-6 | CASTGQGRISDGYTF | TGTGCCAGCACTGGACAGGGGCGTATTAGCGATGGCTACACCTTC
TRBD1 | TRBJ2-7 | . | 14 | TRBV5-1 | CASSTGTGSYEQYF | TGCGCCAGCAGCACCGGGACAGGGTCTTACGAGCAGTACTTC
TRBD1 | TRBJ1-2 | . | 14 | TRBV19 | CASSARTGAYGYTF | TGTGCCAGTAGTGCACGAACAGGGGCCTATGGCTACACCTTC
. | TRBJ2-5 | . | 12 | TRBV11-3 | CASTGSKETQYF | TGTGCCAGCACCGGGTCCAAAGAGACCCAGTACTTC
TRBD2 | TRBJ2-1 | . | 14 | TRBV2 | CARRTSGGDNEQFF | TGTGCCAGAAGGACTAGCGGGGGGGACAATGAGCAGTTCTTC
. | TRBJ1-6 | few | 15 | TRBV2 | CASLYRLKAFSPLHF | TGTGCCAGCCTATACAGGCTTAAGGCGTTTTCACCCCTCCACTTT
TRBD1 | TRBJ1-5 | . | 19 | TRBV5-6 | CASSLAQGNPIASNQPQHF | TGTGCCAGCAGCTTGGCACAGGGGAATCCTATCGCCAGCAATCAGCCCCAGCATTTT
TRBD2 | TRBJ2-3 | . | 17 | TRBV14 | CASSHYLAGVGTDTQYF | TGTGCCAGCAGCCACTACCTAGCGGGGGTCGGGACAGATACGCAGTATTTT
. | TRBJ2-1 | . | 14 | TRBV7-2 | CASSSPPSGYEQFF | TGTGCCAGCAGCTCCCCCCCAAGCGGGTATGAGCAGTTCTTC
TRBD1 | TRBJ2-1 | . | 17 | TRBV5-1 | CASSWSGGPNNYNEQFF | TGCGCCAGCAGCTGGTCAGGGGGCCCGAATAACTACAATGAGCAGTTCTTC
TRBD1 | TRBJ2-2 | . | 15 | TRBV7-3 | CASSSGQGATGELFF | TGTGCCAGCAGCTCGGGACAGGGGGCCACCGGGGAGCTGTTTTTT
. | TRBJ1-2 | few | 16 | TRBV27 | CASRPNSGRGVRGYTF | TGTGCCAGCAGGCCAAATTCGGGCAGGGGTGTTCGAGGCTACACCTTC
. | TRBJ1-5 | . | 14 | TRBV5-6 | CASSLRGANQPQHF | TGTGCCAGCAGCTTGCGGGGTGCCAATCAGCCCCAGCATTTT
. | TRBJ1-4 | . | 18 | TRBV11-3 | CASSQSGSKQTTNEKLFF | TGTGCCAGCAGCCAAAGCGGTTCTAAACAAACAACTAATGAAAAACTGTTTTTT
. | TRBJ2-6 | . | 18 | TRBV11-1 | CASSFRDKWDSGANVLTF | TGTGCCAGCAGCTTCCGGGACAAATGGGACTCTGGGGCCAACGTCCTGACTTTC
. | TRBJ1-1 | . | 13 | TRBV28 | CASSPDMNTEAFF | TGTGCCAGCAGCCCAGACATGAACACTGAAGCTTTCTTT
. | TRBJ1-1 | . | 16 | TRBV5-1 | CASSLATHSGPTEAFF | TGCGCCAGCAGCTTGGCCACCCACTCAGGGCCCACTGAAGCTTTCTTT
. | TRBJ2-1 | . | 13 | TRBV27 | CASSFGLLNEQFF | TGTGCCAGCAGTTTTGGGCTACTGAATGAGCAGTTCTTC
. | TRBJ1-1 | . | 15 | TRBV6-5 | CASRNSRRLNTEAFF | TGTGCCAGCAGGAACTCCCGGCGGTTGAACACTGAAGCTTTCTTT
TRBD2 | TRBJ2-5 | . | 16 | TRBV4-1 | CASSQRAGGLQETQYF | TGCGCCAGCAGCCAACGAGCGGGGGGGCTGCAAGAGACCCAGTACTTC
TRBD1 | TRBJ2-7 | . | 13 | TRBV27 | CASSKGGYYEQYF | TGTGCCAGCAGTAAAGGGGGCTACTACGAGCAGTACTTC
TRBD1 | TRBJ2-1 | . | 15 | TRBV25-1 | CASSDWGQDYNEQFF | TGTGCCAGCAGTGACTGGGGACAGGACTACAATGAGCAGTTCTTC
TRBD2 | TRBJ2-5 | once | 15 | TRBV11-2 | CASSLVGLAQETQYF | TGTGCCAGCAGCTTAGTGGGACTAGCCCAAGAGACCCAGTACTTC
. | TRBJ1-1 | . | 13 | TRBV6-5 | CASSYRGRAEAFF | TGTGCCAGCAGTTACAGAGGGAGGGCTGAAGCTTTCTTT
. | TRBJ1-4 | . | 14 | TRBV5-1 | CASSLDTTNEKLFF | TGCGCCAGCAGCTTGGATACAACTAATGAAAAACTGTTTTTT
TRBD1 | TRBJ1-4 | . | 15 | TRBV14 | CASSPTQGGREKLFF | TGTGCCAGCAGCCCGACACAGGGGGGTAGAGAAAAACTGTTTTTT
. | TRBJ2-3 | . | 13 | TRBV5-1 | CASSAGITDTQYF | TGCGCCAGCAGTGCCGGTATCACAGATACGCAGTATTTT
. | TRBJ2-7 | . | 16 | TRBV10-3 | CAISPEGQKKPYEQYF | TGTGCCATCAGCCCGGAGGGACAGAAAAAACCTTACGAGCAGTACTTC
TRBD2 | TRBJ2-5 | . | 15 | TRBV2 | CASSTLAGVGETQYF | TGTGCCAGCAGTACACTAGCGGGGGTGGGGGAGACCCAGTACTTC